These 7 T cell receptor beta chains originate from one sample sequenced in a study of PD-L1 blockade in urothelial cancer. TCRdb's copy holds only in-frame clones and misses some; the assay was immunoSEQ multiplex PCR. Of around 40,000 clones listed, approximately 34% are singletons. The material was tumor tissue, obtained before atezolizumab (anti-PD-L1) treatment. Receptors were obtained from a man in his fifties or sixties with urothelial cancer.

The V gene is TRBV12-5, the J gene TRBJ1-1; 7 positions agree with TRBD1. With 2 bases clipped from V and 3 bases from J, the junction kept 12 bases outside the gene matches. This CDR3 is built from 17 residues. Germline assignment: CDR1 LGHNT and CDR2 FRNRAP. In DNA form, the CDR3 reads TGTGCTAGTGGTTTGAGCCGGGACAGAGCCCTGCACACTGAAGCTTTCTTT. Translation: CASGLSRDRALHTEAFF.

Ten or more counts support this clone. The V call is TRBV9, the J call TRBJ1-2; no reliable D call. CDR1 is SGDLS, CDR2 YYNGEE, per germline. The CDR3 is 15 amino acids. V was clipped by 2 bases and J by 3 bases, with 14 bases between them. This CDR3 is CASSVYSLQDYGYTF. The CDR3 coding sequence is TGTGCCAGCAGCGTCTACTCCCTCCAGGACTATGGCTACACCTTC.

In its sample, this clone was seen a few times. The chain combines TRBV7-7 with TRBJ2-2, with 9 bases aligning to TRBD2. V was clipped by 4 bases and J by 8 bases; unmatched bases: 14. Germline CDR1 and CDR2: SSHAT and FNYEAQ (reference sequence). The CDR3 covers 17 residues. The CDR3: CASSYLERAGGRGELFF. As DNA, the CDR3 is TGTGCCAGCAGCTACTTAGAACGAGCGGGAGGCCGGGGGGAGCTGTTTTTT.

The sample holds a few counts of this clone. The chain links TRBV6-8 to TRBJ1-2; tentatively, D is TRBD1 (6 bases). The germline gives CDR1 MNHGY, CDR2 SAAAGT. The CDR3 has 12 residues. Trimming pared 5 bases from V and 4 bases from J, leaving 8 bases between. CDR3 in DNA: TGTGCCAGCAGTAAACAGGGCTATGGCTACACCTTC. Its protein product is CASSKQGYGYTF.

V and J are TRBV10-1 and TRBJ2-7, with D perhaps matching TRBD2 (6 bases). With 4 bases removed from V and 2 bases from J, the gap between germline ends came to 9 bases. Per the germline V gene, CDR1 is WNHNN and CDR2 is SYGVQD (reference sequence). This CDR3 is built from 13 residues. CDR3 bases: TGCGCCAGCAGTGCCGGACTAACCTACGAGCAGTACTTC. This gives the protein CASSAGLTYEQYF.

This clone was observed at least ten times. The rearrangement links TRBV2 to TRBJ2-3, with 8 bases aligning to TRBD2. Germline CDR1 SNHLY, CDR2 FYNNEI. This CDR3 contains 15 residues. Losses at the gene ends were 5 bases for V and 1 base for J; bases not matched to a gene: 5. This chain's CDR3 is CASSPYGGGTDTQYF. CDR3 nucleotide sequence: TGTGCCAGCAGTCCCTACGGGGGGGGCACAGATACGCAGTATTTT.

The chain links TRBV19 to TRBJ1-1; no clear D. Germline V gene sequence: CDR1 LNHDA, CDR2 SQIVND (reference sequence). The CDR3 loop spans 14 amino acids. Between the trimmed V and J ends, which lost 3 bases and 7 bases, there was a span of 15 bases. Here the CDR3 DNA reads TGTGCCAGTAGTATTGGCCCCAGAGCAGTTGAAGCTTTCTTT. It is translated as CASSIGPRAVEAFF.